The sequence of this T cell receptor beta chain was determined in a study of vaccination and CD4 T cells after COVID-19. Background on the study: The convalescents were made up of six males and four females, two of whom were Hispanic.

The treatment here: roughly ten-day PBMC culture with coronavirus spike peptide pools or control peptides (ViraFEST assay). With the Oncomine TCR Beta short-read assay, DNA from cultured CD4+ T cells was sequenced. Via MiXCR, TCRdb re-called the PCR reads, giving one row per CDR3 protein. The sample lists 10,000 to 15,000 distinct CDR3 sequences, about 38% occurring once. The CDR3 has 18 amino acids. Losses at the gene ends were 0 bases for V and 5 bases for J; bases not matched to a gene: 15. The V gene's germline CDR1 is DFQATT and CDR2 SNEGSKA (reference sequence). Points on this clonotype: Its specificity is not known.

Study-level findings and limits: Relatively few convalescent patients were studied, without early post-infection timepoints.

This chain joins TRBV20-1 and TRBJ2-1, with 8 bases identical to TRBD2. This sequence originates from a human donor with COVID-19. The sample taken for sequencing was cultured CD4+ T cells from blood. In DNA form, the CDR3 reads TGCAGTGCTAGAGATTTCCGGGGTCGTAGCGGGGTGCACAATGAGCAGTTCTTC. Translated: CSARDFRGRSGVHNEQFF.